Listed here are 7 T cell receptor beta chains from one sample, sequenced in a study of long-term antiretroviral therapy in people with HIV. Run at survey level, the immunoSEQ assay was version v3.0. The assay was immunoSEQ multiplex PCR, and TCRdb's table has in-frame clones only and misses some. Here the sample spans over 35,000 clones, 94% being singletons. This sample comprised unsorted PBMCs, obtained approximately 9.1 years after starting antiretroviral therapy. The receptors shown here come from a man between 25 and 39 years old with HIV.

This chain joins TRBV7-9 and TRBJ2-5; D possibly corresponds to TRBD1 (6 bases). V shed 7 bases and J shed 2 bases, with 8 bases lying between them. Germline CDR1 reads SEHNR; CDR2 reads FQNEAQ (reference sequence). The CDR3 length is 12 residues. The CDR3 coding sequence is TGTGCCAGCAAAAGGGGGCAAGAGACCCAGTACTTC. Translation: CASKRGQETQYF.

Here the CDR3 reads CASSSPGGPESRKREAFF. CDR3 nucleotides: TGTGCCAGCAGCTCCCCCGGGGGGCCCGAATCCAGAAAGCGCGAAGCTTTCTTT. This chain joins TRBV28 and TRBJ1-1, with TRBD1 as a possible D gene (6 bases). The germline V gene has CDR1 MDHEN and CDR2 SYDVKM. The length of the CDR3 is 18 residues. Trimming shortened V by 6 bases and J by 8 bases, and 31 bases separated the two germline ends.

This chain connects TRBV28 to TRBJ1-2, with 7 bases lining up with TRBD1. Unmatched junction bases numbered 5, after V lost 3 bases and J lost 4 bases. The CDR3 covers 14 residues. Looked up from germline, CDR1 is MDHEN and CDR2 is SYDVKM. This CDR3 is CASSLEAGGYGYTF. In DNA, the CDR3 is TGTGCCAGCAGTTTGGAGGCAGGGGGCTATGGCTACACCTTC.

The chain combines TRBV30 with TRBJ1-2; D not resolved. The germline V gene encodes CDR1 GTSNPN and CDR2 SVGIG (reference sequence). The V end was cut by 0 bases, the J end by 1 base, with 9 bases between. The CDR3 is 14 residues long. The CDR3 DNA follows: TGTGCCTGGAGTGTGCCACACAGTAACTATGGCTACACCTTC. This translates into CAWSVPHSNYGYTF. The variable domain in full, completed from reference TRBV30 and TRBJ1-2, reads SQTIHQWPATLVQPVGSPLSLECTVEGTSNPNLYWYRQAAGRGLQLLFYSVGIGQISSEVPQNLSASRPQDRQFILSSKKLLLSDSGFYLCAWSVPHSNYGYTFGSGTRLTVV.

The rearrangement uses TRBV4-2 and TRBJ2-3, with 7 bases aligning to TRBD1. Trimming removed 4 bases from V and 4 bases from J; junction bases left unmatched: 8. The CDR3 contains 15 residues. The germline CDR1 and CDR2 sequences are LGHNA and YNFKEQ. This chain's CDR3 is CASSLKGASSDTQYF. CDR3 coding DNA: TGTGCCAGCAGCCTGAAGGGGGCGAGTTCAGATACGCAGTATTTT.

CDR3 DNA: TGTGCCAGCAGTGCCACCGGGACTAGCCGGGATACGCAGTATTTT. Its translation is CASSATGTSRDTQYF. This sequence joins TRBV6-1 and TRBJ2-3; TRBD2 matches 9 bases. Germline-derived CDR1 and CDR2 are MNHNS and SASEGT. The CDR3 spans 15 residues. V shed 4 bases, J shed 6 bases, and the junction held 8 bases outside the gene matches.

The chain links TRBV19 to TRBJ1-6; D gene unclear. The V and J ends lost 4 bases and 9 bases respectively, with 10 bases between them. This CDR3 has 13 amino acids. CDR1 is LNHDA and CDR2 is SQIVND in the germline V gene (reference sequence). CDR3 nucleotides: TGTGCCAGTAGTAAGGCTCTGGGTTCACCCCTCCACTTT. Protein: CASSKALGSPLHF.